This T cell receptor (beta chain) was sequenced during a study of blood T cell repertoires in COVID-19. Study summary: Samples taken during acute and convalescent COVID-19 were collected in the United States, Italy and Spain.

The table came from immunoSEQ multiplex PCR; TCRdb's copy has only in-frame clones and leaves some out. The sample comprises fewer than 90,000 clones, over 70% of which are singletons, and 3.5% to 4.5% rests with the top ten. Trimming shortened V by 3 bases and J by 0 bases, and 14 bases separated the two germline ends. Germline V gives CDR1 WNHNN, CDR2 SYGVQD (reference sequence). The CDR3 length is 16 residues. This sequence was found in a woman in her fifties or sixties with acute or convalescent COVID-19. The chain links TRBV10-1 to TRBJ1-1, with TRBD1 as a possible D gene (6 bases). The sequenced sample consisted of peripheral blood. This chain's CDR3 is CASSDARGWMNTEAFF. CDR3 nucleotides: TGCGCCAGCAGTGATGCCAGGGGATGGATGAACACTGAAGCTTTCTTT.